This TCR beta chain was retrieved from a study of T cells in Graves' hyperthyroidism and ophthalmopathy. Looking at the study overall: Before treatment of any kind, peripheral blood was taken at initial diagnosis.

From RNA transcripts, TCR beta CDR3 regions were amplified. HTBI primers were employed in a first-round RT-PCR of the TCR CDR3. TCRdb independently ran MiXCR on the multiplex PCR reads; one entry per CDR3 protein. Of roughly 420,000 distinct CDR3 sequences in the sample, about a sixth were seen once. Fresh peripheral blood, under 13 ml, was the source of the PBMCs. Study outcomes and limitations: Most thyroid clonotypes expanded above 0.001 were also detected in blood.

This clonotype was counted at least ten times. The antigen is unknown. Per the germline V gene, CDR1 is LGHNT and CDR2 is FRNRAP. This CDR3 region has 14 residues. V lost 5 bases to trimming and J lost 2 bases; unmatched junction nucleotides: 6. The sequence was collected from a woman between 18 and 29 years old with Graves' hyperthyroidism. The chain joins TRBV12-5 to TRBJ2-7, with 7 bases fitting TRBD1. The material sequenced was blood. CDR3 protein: CASGQTGSAYEQYF. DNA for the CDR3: TGTGCTAGTGGTCAGACAGGGTCGGCCTACGAGCAGTACTTC.